Many counts were recorded for the clone carrying this T cell receptor beta chain. Indicated time point: before trial treatment. This CDR3 has 13 amino acids. V was pared by 2 bases and J by 5 bases, with 6 bases between. Germline V CDR1 and CDR2: MNHEY, SVGEGT. The data are from a study of low-dose radiotherapy and immunotherapy resistance in tumors. Covering alpha and beta chains, TRAV- and TRBV-specific primers were used for the first-strand cDNA. The TCRs were subjected to amplification over around 18 PCR cycles employing a constant-region primer in conjunction with a V-primer adapter. TCRdb fed the reads into MiXCR, producing one record per CDR3 protein. The data contain under 90,000 distinct CDR3 sequences, roughly 19% of them seen just once; the ten biggest clones take up 2.8%.

The chain is built from TRBV6-2 or TRBV6-3 and TRBJ2-2; D is unclear. The receptor's source is a male donor with prostate cancer. This material consisted of PBMCs, taken before treatment. The CDR3 DNA sequence: TGTGCCAGCAGTTACCTTTTTACCGGGGAGCTGTTTTTT. It is translated as CASSYLFTGELFF.